This entry concerns a single TCR beta chain. Its target is unknown. Naive and memory CD4+ T cell DNA was deep-sequenced without culture. Data came from immunoSEQ multiplex PCR; TCRdb stores just in-frame clones and leaves some out. The sample carries 35,000 to 40,000 clones, roughly 88% recorded once. Germline CDR1 MNHEY, CDR2 SVGAGI. There are 12 residues in the CDR3. Trimming pared 6 bases from V and 2 bases from J, leaving 6 bases between. The data stem from a study of CD4 T cells in relation to SARS-CoV-2 and coronaviruses. Background on the study: Convalescent donors were aged about 20 to 72, with median approximately 42 years.

Study-wide results and caveats: Crossreactive clones expanded significantly less to SARS-CoV-2 than monoreactive clones.

The clonotype was recovered from an adult with COVID-19. The genes are TRBV6-5 and TRBJ2-3, with a tentative D call TRBD1 (5 bases). The specimen was memory CD4+ T cells from PBMCs. The CDR3 DNA follows: TGTGCCAGCAGCGGACACACAGATACGCAGTATTTT. Protein sequence: CASSGHTDTQYF.